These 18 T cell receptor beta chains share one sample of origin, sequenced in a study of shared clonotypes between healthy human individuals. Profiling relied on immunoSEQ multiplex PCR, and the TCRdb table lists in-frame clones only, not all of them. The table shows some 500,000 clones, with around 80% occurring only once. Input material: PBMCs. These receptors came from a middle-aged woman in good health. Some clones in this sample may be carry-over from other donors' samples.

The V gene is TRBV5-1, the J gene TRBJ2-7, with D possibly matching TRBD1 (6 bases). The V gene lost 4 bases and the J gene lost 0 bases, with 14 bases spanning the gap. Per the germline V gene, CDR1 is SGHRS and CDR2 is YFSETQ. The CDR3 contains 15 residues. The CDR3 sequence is CASSKGTTSSYEQYF. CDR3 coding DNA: TGCGCCAGCAGCAAAGGGACAACCAGCTCCTACGAGCAGTACTTC.

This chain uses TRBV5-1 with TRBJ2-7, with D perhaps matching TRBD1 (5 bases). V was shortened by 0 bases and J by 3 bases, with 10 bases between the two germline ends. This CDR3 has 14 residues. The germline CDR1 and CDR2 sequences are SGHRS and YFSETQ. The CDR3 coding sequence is TGCGCCAGCAGCTTGGGTGACAGCTTCTACGAGCAGTACTTC. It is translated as CASSLGDSFYEQYF.

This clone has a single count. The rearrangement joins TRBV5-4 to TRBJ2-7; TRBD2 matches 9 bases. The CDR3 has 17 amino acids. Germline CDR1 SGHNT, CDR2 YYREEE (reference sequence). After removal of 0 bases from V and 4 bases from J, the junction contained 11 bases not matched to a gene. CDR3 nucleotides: TGTGCCAGCAGCTTGGGCCCCCCTAGCGGGGTACGGTACGAGCAGTACTTC. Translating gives CASSLGPPSGVRYEQYF.

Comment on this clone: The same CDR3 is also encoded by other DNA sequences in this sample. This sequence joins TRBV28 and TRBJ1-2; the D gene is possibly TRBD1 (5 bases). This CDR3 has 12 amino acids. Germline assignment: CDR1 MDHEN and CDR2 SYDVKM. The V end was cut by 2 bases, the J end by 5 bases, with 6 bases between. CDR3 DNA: TGTGCCAGCAGTTTACGACAGTATGGCTACACCTTC. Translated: CASSLRQYGYTF.

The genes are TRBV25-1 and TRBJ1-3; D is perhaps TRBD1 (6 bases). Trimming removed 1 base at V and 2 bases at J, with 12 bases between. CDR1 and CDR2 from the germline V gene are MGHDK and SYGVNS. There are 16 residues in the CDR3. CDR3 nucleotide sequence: TGTGCCAGCAGTGAATCCCTAGGGGGGGCTGGAAACACCATATATTTT. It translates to CASSESLGGAGNTIYF.

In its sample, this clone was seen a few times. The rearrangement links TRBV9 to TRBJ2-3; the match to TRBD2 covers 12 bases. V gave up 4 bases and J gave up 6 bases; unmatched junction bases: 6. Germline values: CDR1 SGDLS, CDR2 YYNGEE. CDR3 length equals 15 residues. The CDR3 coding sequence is TGTGCCAGCAGCCCCCGGACTAGCGGGGAGGATACGCAGTATTTT. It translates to CASSPRTSGEDTQYF.

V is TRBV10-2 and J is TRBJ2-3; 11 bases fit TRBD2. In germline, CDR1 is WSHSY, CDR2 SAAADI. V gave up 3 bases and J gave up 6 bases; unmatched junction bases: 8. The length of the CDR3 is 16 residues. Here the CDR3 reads CASSEGLAGGVDTQYF. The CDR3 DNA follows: TGCGCCAGCAGTGAAGGGCTAGCGGGAGGTGTCGATACGCAGTATTTT.

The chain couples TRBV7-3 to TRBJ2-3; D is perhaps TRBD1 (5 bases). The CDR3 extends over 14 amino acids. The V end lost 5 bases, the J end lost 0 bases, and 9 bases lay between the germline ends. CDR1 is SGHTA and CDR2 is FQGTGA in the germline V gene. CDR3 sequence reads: CASSRGHSTDTQYF. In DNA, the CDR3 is TGTGCCAGCAGCCGTGGACATAGCACAGATACGCAGTATTTT.

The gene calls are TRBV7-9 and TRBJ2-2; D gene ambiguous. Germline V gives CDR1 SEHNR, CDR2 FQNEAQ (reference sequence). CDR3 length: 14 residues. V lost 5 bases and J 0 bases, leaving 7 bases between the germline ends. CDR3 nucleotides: TGTGCCAGCAGCATCACAACGAACACCGGGGAGCTGTTTTTT. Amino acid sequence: CASSITTNTGELFF.

The CDR3 DNA sequence: TGTGCCAGCAGTGGACAGGGGGCAGATAATTCACCCCTCCACTTT. This encodes CASSGQGADNSPLHF. The genes are TRBV2 and TRBJ1-6, with 10 bases fitting TRBD1. Per germline, CDR1 SNHLY and CDR2 FYNNEI. Losses at the gene ends were 4 bases for V and 5 bases for J; bases not matched to a gene: 2. The CDR3 has 15 residues.

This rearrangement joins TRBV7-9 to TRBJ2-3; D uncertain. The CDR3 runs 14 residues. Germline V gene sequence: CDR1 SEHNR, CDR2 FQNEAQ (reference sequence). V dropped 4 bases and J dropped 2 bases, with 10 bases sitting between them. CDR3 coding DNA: TGTGCCAGCAGCTCCACTCGAGACACAGATACGCAGTATTTT. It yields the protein CASSSTRDTDTQYF. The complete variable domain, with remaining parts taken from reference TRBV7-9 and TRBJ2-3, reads DTGVSQNPRHKITKRGQNVTFRCDPISEHNRLYWYRQTLGQGPEFLTYFQNEAQLEKSRLLSDRFSAERPKGSFSTLEIQRTEQGDSAMYLCASSSTRDTDTQYFGPGTRLTVL.

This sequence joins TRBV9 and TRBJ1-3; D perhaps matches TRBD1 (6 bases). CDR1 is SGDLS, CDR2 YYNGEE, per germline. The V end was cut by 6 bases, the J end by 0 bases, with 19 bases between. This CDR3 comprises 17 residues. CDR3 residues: CASTPGVGTDSGNTIYF. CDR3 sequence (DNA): TGTGCCAGCACCCCAGGGGTGGGCACCGACTCTGGAAACACCATATATTTT.

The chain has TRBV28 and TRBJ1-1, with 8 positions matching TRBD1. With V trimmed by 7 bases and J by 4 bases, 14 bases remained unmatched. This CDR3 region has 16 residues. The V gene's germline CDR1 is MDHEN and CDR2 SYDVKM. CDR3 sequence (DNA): TGTGCCAGCAAACTGACAGGGGTTGGGTTTAGCACTGAAGCTTTCTTT. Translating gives CASKLTGVGFSTEAFF. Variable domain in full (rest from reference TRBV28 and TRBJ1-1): DVKVTQSSRYLVKRTGEKVFLECVQDMDHENMFWYRQDPGLGLRLIYFSYDVKMKEKGDIPEGYSVSREKKERFSLILESASTNQTSMYLCASKLTGVGFSTEAFFGQGTRLTVV.

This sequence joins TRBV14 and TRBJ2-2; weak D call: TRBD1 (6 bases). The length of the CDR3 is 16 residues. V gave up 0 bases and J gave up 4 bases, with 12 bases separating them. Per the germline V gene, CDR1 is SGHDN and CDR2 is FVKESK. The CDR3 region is CASSQDRGWFTGELFF. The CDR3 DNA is TGTGCCAGCAGCCAAGACAGGGGTTGGTTCACCGGGGAGCTGTTTTTT.

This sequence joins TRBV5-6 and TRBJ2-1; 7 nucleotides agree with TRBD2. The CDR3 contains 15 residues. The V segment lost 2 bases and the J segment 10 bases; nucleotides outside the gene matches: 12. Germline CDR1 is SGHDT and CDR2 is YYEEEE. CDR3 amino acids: CASSFGSHGGREQFF. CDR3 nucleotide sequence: TGTGCCAGCAGCTTTGGATCCCACGGGGGGAGGGAGCAGTTCTTC.

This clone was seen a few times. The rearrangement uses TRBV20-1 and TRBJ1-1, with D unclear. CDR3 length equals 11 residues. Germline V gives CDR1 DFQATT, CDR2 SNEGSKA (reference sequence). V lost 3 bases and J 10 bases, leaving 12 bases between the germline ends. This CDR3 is CSASVGRVAFF. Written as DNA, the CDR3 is TGCAGTGCTAGCGTCGGGAGGGTAGCTTTCTTT.

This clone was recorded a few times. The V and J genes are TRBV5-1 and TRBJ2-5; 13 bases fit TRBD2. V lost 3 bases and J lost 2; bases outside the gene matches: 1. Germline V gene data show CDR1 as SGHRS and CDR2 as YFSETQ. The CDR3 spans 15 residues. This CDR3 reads CASSSGLAGQETQYF. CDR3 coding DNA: TGCGCCAGCAGCTCGGGACTAGCGGGACAAGAGACCCAGTACTTC.

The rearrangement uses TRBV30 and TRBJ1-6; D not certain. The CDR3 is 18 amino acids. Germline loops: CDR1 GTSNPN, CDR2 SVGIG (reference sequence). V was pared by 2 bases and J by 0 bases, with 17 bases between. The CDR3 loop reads CAWSKIENLRSYNSPLHF. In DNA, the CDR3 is TGTGCCTGGAGTAAGATCGAAAACCTGCGCTCCTATAATTCACCCCTCCACTTT.